This T cell receptor (beta chain) came from a study of T cell repertoires in cytomegalovirus infection. Background on the study: It can be stated that public TCR beta signatures indicated CMV infection as well as a matching HLA type.

TCRdb independently ran MiXCR on the reads; one entry per CDR3 protein. The data contain 500,000 or so distinct CDR3 sequences, 16% of them seen just once; the ten biggest clones take up more than 20%. Germline lookup yields CDR1 MNHEY and CDR2 SMNVEV (reference sequence). V shed 3 bases and J shed 2 bases, with 8 bases lying between them. CDR3 length: 15 amino acids. General observations from the study: Carriers of CMV and the relevant HLA type were discriminated by public TCR beta frequency. HLA-C-restricted, CMV-specific TCR beta clonotypes were dominant ex vivo.

Remarks on this clonotype: The antigen remains undetermined.

The receptor was isolated from a human donor in good health (CMV status not recorded). Some clones in this sample may be carry-over from other donors' samples. Sequencing used CD8+ T cells from PBMCs. This chain connects TRBV27 to TRBJ2-6; tentatively, D is TRBD2 (5 bases). The DNA for the CDR3 is TGTGCCAGCAGTTTTAACGGGGCTGGGGCCAACGTCCTGACTTTC. Its protein product is CASSFNGAGANVLTF.